This TCR beta chain was recorded in a study of T cells in Graves' hyperthyroidism and ophthalmopathy. This clonotype showed up just a few times. Antigen: not known. With a much larger clone just one base away, this may be a read error. From RNA transcripts, TCR beta CDR3 regions were amplified. The HTBI primer set served for first-round RT-PCR of the TCR CDR3. In TCRdb, the multiplex PCR reads were re-called with MiXCR into one record per CDR3 protein. The table includes 600,000 to 700,000 distinct CDR3 sequences, roughly 45% detected once. It was uncontrolled infection, other autoimmune disease, pregnancy or lactation that excluded patients. Diagnosing involved the use of clinical symptoms, serum thyroxine and TRAb, thyroid ultrasound and orbital computed tomography. Unmatched junction bases numbered 1, after V lost 3 bases and J lost 2 bases. The CDR3 runs 12 residues. Germline-derived CDR1 and CDR2 are DFQATT and SNEGSKA (reference sequence).

Study outcomes and limitations: Ophthalmopathy stood apart from stable hyperthyroidism in a 13 V-J model.

The sample consisted of peripheral blood or thyroid tissue (not recorded which). The J gene is TRBJ2-7, the V gene TRBV20-1; 7 bases match TRBD1. This clonotype was sampled from an adult man with Graves' disease, either hyperthyroidism or ophthalmopathy (not recorded which). CDR3 DNA sequence: TGCAGTGCTAGTGACAGGGCCTACGAGCAGTACTTC. The encoded protein is CSASDRAYEQYF.